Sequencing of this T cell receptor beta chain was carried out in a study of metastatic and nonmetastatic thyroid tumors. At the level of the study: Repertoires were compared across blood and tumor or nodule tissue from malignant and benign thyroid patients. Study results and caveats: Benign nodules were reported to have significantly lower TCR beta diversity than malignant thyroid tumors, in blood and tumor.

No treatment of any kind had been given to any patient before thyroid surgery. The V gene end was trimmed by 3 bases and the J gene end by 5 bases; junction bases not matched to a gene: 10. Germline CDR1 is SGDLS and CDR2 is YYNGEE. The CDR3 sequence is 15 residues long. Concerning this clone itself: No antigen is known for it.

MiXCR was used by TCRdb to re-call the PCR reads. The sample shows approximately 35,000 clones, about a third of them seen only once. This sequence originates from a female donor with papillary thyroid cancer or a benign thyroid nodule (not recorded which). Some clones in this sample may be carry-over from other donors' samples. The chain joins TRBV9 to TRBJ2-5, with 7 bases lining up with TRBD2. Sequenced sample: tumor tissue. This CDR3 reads CASSAAGRGWETQYF. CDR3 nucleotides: TGTGCCAGCAGCGCGGCGGGGAGGGGTTGGGAGACCCAGTACTTC. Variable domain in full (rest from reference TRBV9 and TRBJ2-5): DSGVTQTPKHLITATGQRVTLRCSPRSGDLSVYWYQQSLDQGLQFLIQYYNGEERAKGNILERFSAQQFPDLHSELNLSSLELGDSALYFCASSAAGRGWETQYFGPGTRLLVL.